A selection of T cell receptor beta chains follows, all from one sample in a study of T cell changes during pregnancy in multiple sclerosis. Data came from immunoSEQ multiplex PCR; TCRdb stores just in-frame clones and leaves some out. The table lists tens of thousands of clones, about 90% of them singletons. The sequencing used peripheral blood, collected after pregnancy. All receptors come from a female donor in good health, enrolled as a control in a pregnancy study. Each CDR3 is given with its conserved first and last residue. Each record gives: CDR3 DNA, CDR3 protein, clone size, J gene, V gene, D gene. A D gene is named only where the DNA matches it firmly. Some rows have no size entry. The others give once, few or many, or a class for an expanded clone.

TGTGCCAGCAGCCTCCGGATACCAGGTGGCTACACCTTC	CASSLRIPGGYTF	.	TRBJ1-2	TRBV7-9	.
TGCAGCGTTGCTGCGGGACAGGGGTACGAGCAGTACTTC	CSVAAGQGYEQYF	.	TRBJ2-7	TRBV29-1	TRBD1
TGTGCCAGCAGCCTTCCTTTCCGGCTAGCGGGCTTCTACAATGAGCAGTTCTTC	CASSLPFRLAGFYNEQFF	.	TRBJ2-1	TRBV7-9	TRBD2
TGTGCCAGCAGCACCCACAGGGGTAGGGGGGAGACCCAGTACTTC	CASSTHRGRGETQYF	.	TRBJ2-5	TRBV7-3	TRBD1
TGTGCCACCAGCAGAGATCGGGTTTCCGGGGAGCTGTTTTTT	CATSRDRVSGELFF	.	TRBJ2-2	TRBV15	.
TGTGCCAGCAGCTCTAAGACTAGCAGCTACGAGCAGTACTTC	CASSSKTSSYEQYF	.	TRBJ2-7	TRBV13	TRBD2
TGCGCCAGCAGCTTGGTAGCGGGAGATCAGTTCTTC	CASSLVAGDQFF	.	TRBJ2-1	TRBV5-1	TRBD2
TGTGCCAGCAGCAATACAGGGGAGACCCAGTACTTC	CASSNTGETQYF	.	TRBJ2-5	TRBV6-6	.
TGCAGCGTTGACGGACAGGAATGGACTGAAGCTTTCTTT	CSVDGQEWTEAFF	.	TRBJ1-1	TRBV29-1	TRBD1
TGTGCAAGTCGCACGAGGCCTGGGAGAATGGCAACTAATGAAAAACTGTTTTTT	CASRTRPGRMATNEKLFF	.	TRBJ1-4	TRBV12-2	.
TGTGCCATGGCAAGGAACCCCGGGGATACGCAGTATTTT	CAMARNPGDTQYF	.	TRBJ2-3	TRBV19	.
TGTGCCAGCTCACCACTAGCGGGGGGGCCCAATGAGCAGTTCTTC	CASSPLAGGPNEQFF	.	TRBJ2-1	TRBV18	TRBD2
TGTGCCAGCAGCTCTCTCCCGGGGGATGGGGCCGGGGAGCTGTTTTTT	CASSSLPGDGAGELFF	few	TRBJ2-2	TRBV7-6	.
TGTGCCAGCAGCCATTTCCAGGGGCCCCATAATTCACCCCTCCACTTT	CASSHFQGPHNSPLHF	.	TRBJ1-6	TRBV14	.
TGTGCCAGCAGTTACCCCGGGGGGAGCACTGAAGCTTTCTTT	CASSYPGGSTEAFF	.	TRBJ1-1	TRBV6-6	.
TGTGCCAGCAGTGAAGACCCTGGGGGGGCCAAAAACATTCAGTACTTC	CASSEDPGGAKNIQYF	.	TRBJ2-4	TRBV2	.
TGTGCCAGCAGCGTGGAGGGGAGCTCCTACAATGAGCAGTTCTTC	CASSVEGSSYNEQFF	once	TRBJ2-1	TRBV7-9	.
TGTGCCAGCAGCGGCCTAGGGGTGGGAGAGACCCAGTACTTC	CASSGLGVGETQYF	.	TRBJ2-5	TRBV5-4	.
TGTGCCAGCAGTGAGGGGGGTACGCAGTATTTT	CASSEGGTQYF	.	TRBJ2-3	TRBV2	.
TGCGCCAGCAGCCTCCTGCCTAGCGGGAGTGCATGGAATGAGCAGTTCTTC	CASSLLPSGSAWNEQFF	.	TRBJ2-1	TRBV4-1	TRBD2
TGTGCCATCAGGAAACAGACAGGGTCAGATTCACCCCTCCACTTT	CAIRKQTGSDSPLHF	.	TRBJ1-6	TRBV10-3	TRBD1
TGTGCCAGCAGCTCCCCGGGGAACACTGAAGCTTTCTTT	CASSSPGNTEAFF	.	TRBJ1-1	TRBV7-9	.
TGTGCCAGCAGCTTGGGAGCGGGGGGGCCCGAGCAGTTCTTC	CASSLGAGGPEQFF	once	TRBJ2-1	TRBV7-7	TRBD2
TGTGCCACCAGCAGCCCCGACAGGTTCTATGGCTACACCTTC	CATSSPDRFYGYTF	.	TRBJ1-2	TRBV15	.
TGTGCCAGCAGCTTAGTGGCGGGGGGGCCGCCCTACGAGCAGTACTTC	CASSLVAGGPPYEQYF	.	TRBJ2-7	TRBV7-2	TRBD2
TGTGCCAGCAGACCGGGACAAAATAATTCACCCCTCCACTTT	CASRPGQNNSPLHF	.	TRBJ1-6	TRBV7-9	.
TGTGCCAGCAGCTTACGTTCTAGCGGGAATAACAATGAGCAGTTCTTC	CASSLRSSGNNNEQFF	.	TRBJ2-1	TRBV7-9	TRBD2
TGTGCCAGCAGCCCGCGGGGGGGGTTGGCCAAAAACATTCAGTACTTC	CASSPRGGLAKNIQYF	few	TRBJ2-4	TRBV13	TRBD2
TGCGCCAGCAGCCCGGGACAGGGTCTCGGCAACATTCAGTACTTC	CASSPGQGLGNIQYF	.	TRBJ2-4	TRBV5-1	TRBD1
TGTGCCAGTAGTATTTGGGGCAAAAACGGCTACGAGCAGTACTTC	CASSIWGKNGYEQYF	.	TRBJ2-7	TRBV19	.
TGTGCCAGCACCGTTGGGGACTCTTACGAGCAGTACTTC	CASTVGDSYEQYF	.	TRBJ2-7	TRBV28	.